Included here is one T cell receptor (beta chain) sequence, with context. What it recognizes is unknown. In germline, CDR1 is LNHDA, CDR2 SQIVND (reference sequence). Trimming cost V 1 base and J 3 bases; bases outside gene matches: 5. The CDR3 contains 16 residues. This sample was taken from a study of cytomegalovirus exposure and HLA in healthy donors. Study-wide findings and caveats: Being indistinguishable, some V segments were excluded, TRBV6-2 and TRBV6-3 among them.

The study ran its PCR with 60 Vbeta and 13 Jbeta primers. The protocol was immunoSEQ multiplex PCR, while the TCRdb copy is restricted to in-frame clones and leaves out a portion. The repertoire holds 100,000 to 150,000 clones, over 70% seen once, with roughly 2.7% in the top ten. The chain has TRBV19 and TRBJ2-3; 9 nucleotides line up with TRBD2. The sequenced material came from PBMCs. The receptor was derived from a woman aged 55-69 years in good health and CMV-seropositive. This chain's CDR3 is CASSIVAGGLTDTQYF. CDR3 nucleotide sequence: TGTGCCAGTAGTATAGTGGCGGGGGGGCTAACAGATACGCAGTATTTT.